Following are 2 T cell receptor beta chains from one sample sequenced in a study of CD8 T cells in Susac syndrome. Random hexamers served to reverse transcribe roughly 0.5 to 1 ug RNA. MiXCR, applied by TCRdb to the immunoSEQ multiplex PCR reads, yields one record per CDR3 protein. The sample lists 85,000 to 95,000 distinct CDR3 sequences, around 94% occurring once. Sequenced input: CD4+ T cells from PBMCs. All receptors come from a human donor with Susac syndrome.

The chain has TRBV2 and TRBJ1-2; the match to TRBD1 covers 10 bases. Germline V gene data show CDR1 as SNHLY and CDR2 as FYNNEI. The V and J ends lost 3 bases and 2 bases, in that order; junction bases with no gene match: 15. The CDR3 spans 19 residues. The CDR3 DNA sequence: TGTGCCAGCAGTGATCGGGCGGCCCGGTGGGGACAGGGGAACTATGGCTACACCTTC. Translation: CASSDRAARWGQGNYGYTF. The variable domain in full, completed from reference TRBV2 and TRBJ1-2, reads EPEVTQTPSHQVTQMGQEVILRCVPISNHLYFYWYRQILGQKVEFLVSFYNNEISEKSEIFDDQFSVERPDGSNFTLKIRSTKLEDSAMYFCASSDRAARWGQGNYGYTFGSGTRLTVV.

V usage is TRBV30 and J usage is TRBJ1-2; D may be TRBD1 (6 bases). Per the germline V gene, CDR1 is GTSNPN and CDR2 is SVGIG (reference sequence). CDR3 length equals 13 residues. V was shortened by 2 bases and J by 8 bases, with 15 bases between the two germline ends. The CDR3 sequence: CAWSLPGVLGYTF. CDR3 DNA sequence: TGTGCCTGGAGTTTACCAGGGGTTCTCGGCTACACCTTC.